This paragraph covers one T cell receptor (beta chain) sequence. Its target is not known. The CDR3 is 16 amino acids. Germline CDR1 and CDR2: MNHNS and SASEGT. Trimming cost V 6 bases and J 5 bases; bases outside gene matches: 10. One entry per CDR3 protein, called by TCRdb with MiXCR from the RT-PCR reads. The table shows about 780,000 distinct CDR3 sequences, with about a fifth occurring only once. The source of the sample is a study of response to subunit inactivated influenza vaccine. Study-wide results and limits: It was the authors' suggestion that each seasonal influenza vaccination recruits few new T cells.

This receptor was obtained from a man in his forties or fifties who received an inactivated influenza vaccine. The chain employs TRBV6-1 and TRBJ2-3, with 11 bases lining up with TRBD2. The sequences come from PBMCs from blood, collected 5 days after vaccination. The CDR3 sequence: CASRPTSGGPVDTQYF. CDR3 bases: TGTGCCAGCAGACCCACTAGCGGGGGTCCCGTAGATACGCAGTATTTT.